The clone carrying this T cell receptor beta chain was observed a single time. The antigen remains undetermined. PCR primers comprised 60 Vbeta and 13 Jbeta primers. The repertoire was sequenced with immunoSEQ multiplex PCR; TCRdb's copy has only in-frame clones and lacks some. The sample records 120,000 or so clones, roughly two thirds being singletons. Looked up from germline, CDR1 is SGHRS and CDR2 is YFSETQ. This CDR3 has 16 residues. With V trimmed by 4 bases and J by 2 bases, 5 bases remained unmatched. This sample stems from a study of cytomegalovirus exposure and HLA in healthy donors. Study overall: Of the donors genotyped, several hundred in all, 80% to 85% fell in the Caucasian-associated ancestry cluster.

The study, taken as a whole, reports: Based on reports, TCR beta sequences accurately predicted HLA-A and HLA-B alleles for most subjects. HLA restriction was apparent for most CMV-associated TCR beta chains in a later analysis.

The chain couples TRBV5-1 to TRBJ2-3, with TRBD2 matching 12 bases. This receptor was taken from a man in his thirties or forties in good health and CMV-seropositive. The sample consisted of PBMCs. CDR3 bases: TGCGCCAGCAGCGCCGGACTAGCGGGGTCCACAGATACGCAGTATTTT. Translation gives CASSAGLAGSTDTQYF.